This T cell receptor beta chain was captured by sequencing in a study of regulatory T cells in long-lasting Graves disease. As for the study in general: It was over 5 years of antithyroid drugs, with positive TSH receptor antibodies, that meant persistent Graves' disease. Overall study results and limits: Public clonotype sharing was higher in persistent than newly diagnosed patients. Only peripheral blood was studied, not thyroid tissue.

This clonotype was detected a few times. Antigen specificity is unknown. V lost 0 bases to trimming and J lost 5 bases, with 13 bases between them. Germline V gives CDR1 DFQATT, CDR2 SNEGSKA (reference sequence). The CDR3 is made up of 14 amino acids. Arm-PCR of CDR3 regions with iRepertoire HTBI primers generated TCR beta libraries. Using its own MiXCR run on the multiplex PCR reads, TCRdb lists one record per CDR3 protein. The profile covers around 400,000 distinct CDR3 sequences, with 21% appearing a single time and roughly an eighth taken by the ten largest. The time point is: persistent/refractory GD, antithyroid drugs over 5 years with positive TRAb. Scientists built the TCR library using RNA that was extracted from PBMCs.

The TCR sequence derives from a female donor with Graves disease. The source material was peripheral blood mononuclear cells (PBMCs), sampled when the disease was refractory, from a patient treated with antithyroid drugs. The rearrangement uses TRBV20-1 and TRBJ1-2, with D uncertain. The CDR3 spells CSARDPLERYGYTF. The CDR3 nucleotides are TGCAGTGCTAGAGATCCTTTGGAAAGATATGGCTACACCTTC.